A single sample gave rise to the 21 T cell receptor beta chains below, sequenced in a study of beta chain features in type 1 diabetes. Study conclusions and caveats: Among patients with Type 1 diabetes, TCRB CDR3s were moderately but significantly shorter in every one of the four CD4+ subsets.

These receptors' targets are unknown. Investigators reverse transcribed all isolated RNA, so they sequenced expressed TCRB transcripts. Libraries were prepared by immunoSEQ multiplex PCR; TCRdb keeps only in-frame clonotypes and omits some of them. The table records some 240,000 clones, 16% of them present only once. Sequencing used naive CD4+ T cells from blood. Receptors originate from a man aged 25 to 40 with type 1 diabetes.

CDR3 sequence: CASSLQRNDQETQYF. CDR3 coding DNA: TGTGCCAGCAGCTTACAGCGGAACGACCAAGAGACCCAGTACTTC. This chain links TRBV7-2 with TRBJ2-5, with D perhaps TRBD2 (5 bases). V lost 2 bases and J 0 bases, leaving 10 bases between the germline ends. The CDR3 is 15 amino acids. Germline V CDR1 and CDR2: SGHTA, FQGNSA.

The chain has TRBV28 and TRBJ2-1; no clear D. V gave up 8 bases and J gave up 1 base, with 12 bases separating them. This CDR3 contains 14 residues. Germline CDR1 reads MDHEN; CDR2 reads SYDVKM. CDR3 DNA sequence: TGTGCCAGCGTAACGAAGGCATCCTACAATGAGCAGTTCTTC. As protein: CASVTKASYNEQFF.

This clone has a handful of counts. The V gene is TRBV6-6, the J gene TRBJ2-1; D is unresolved. Germline V gene sequence: CDR1 MNHNY, CDR2 SVGAGI (reference sequence). The V end was cut by 0 bases, the J end by 6 bases, with 6 bases between. This CDR3 is built from 13 residues. Here the CDR3 reads CASSYSVTNEQFF. DNA of the CDR3: TGTGCCAGCAGTTACTCCGTCACCAATGAGCAGTTCTTC.

This clone was counted between two and nine times. The chain combines TRBV20-1 with TRBJ1-3; no clear D. Germline CDR1 DFQATT, CDR2 SNEGSKA (reference sequence). Trimming pared 6 bases from V and 6 bases from J, leaving 9 bases between. The CDR3 runs to 11 residues. This CDR3 reads CSAMSLNTIYF. CDR3 DNA: TGCAGTGCCATGTCCCTAAACACCATATATTTT.

This clone occurred a few times. The gene calls are TRBV14 and TRBJ2-1, with 9 nucleotides matching TRBD2. Germline lookup yields CDR1 SGHDN and CDR2 FVKESK. The CDR3 totals 15 residues. After removal of 1 base from V and 6 bases from J, the junction contained 4 bases not matched to a gene. The chain's CDR3 is CASSQAGTSINEQFF. CDR3 nucleotide sequence: TGTGCCAGCAGCCAAGCCGGGACTAGCATCAATGAGCAGTTCTTC. Full variable domain (remainder filled in from reference TRBV14 and TRBJ2-1): EAGVTQFPSHSVIEKGQTVTLRCDPISGHDNLYWYRRVMGKEIKFLLHFVKESKQDESGMPNNRFLAERTGGTYSTLKVQPAELEDSGVYFCASSQAGTSINEQFFGPGTRLTVL.

The chain recombines TRBV6-5 with TRBJ2-7; TRBD2 agrees at 12 bases. CDR3 length: 15 amino acids. Germline V lookup: CDR1 MNHEY, CDR2 SVGAGI. The trim removed 6 bases at V and 7 bases at J, leaving 10 bases unmatched. The CDR3 loop is CASSPQTSGRGEQYF. The DNA for the CDR3 is TGTGCCAGCAGCCCCCAGACTAGCGGGAGAGGTGAGCAGTACTTC.

The V call is TRBV29-1, the J call TRBJ2-1, with D perhaps TRBD2 (5 bases). This CDR3 has 13 amino acids. Germline assignment: CDR1 SQVTM and CDR2 ANQGSEA. V lost 5 bases and J 0 bases, leaving 8 bases between the germline ends. CDR3 in amino acids: CSVYRGSYNEQFF. The CDR3 bases are TGCAGCGTTTATCGGGGCTCCTACAATGAGCAGTTCTTC.

The rearrangement links TRBV5-1 to TRBJ2-1; 11 positions match TRBD2. The CDR3 sequence is 15 residues long. V was pared by 4 bases and J by 8 bases, with 8 bases of the junction left unmatched. Germline CDR1 reads SGHRS; CDR2 reads YFSETQ. The CDR3 nucleotides read TGCGCCAGCAGCCCCACTAGCGGGAGCAAAGATGAGCAGTTCTTC. Its protein is CASSPTSGSKDEQFF.

This rearrangement joins TRBV20-1 to TRBJ2-3; the D is unclear. V was shortened by 6 bases and J by 4 bases, with 5 bases between the two germline ends. The CDR3 sequence is 10 residues long. Germline V gene sequence: CDR1 DFQATT, CDR2 SNEGSKA (reference sequence). As DNA, the CDR3 is TGCAGTGCGGCCTCAGATACGCAGTATTTT. Its protein product is CSAASDTQYF.

CDR3 coding DNA: TGTGCCAGCAGTTACTCGTCACAGCCCAACACAGATACGCAGTATTTT. Translating gives CASSYSSQPNTDTQYF. The chain recombines TRBV6-5 with TRBJ2-3; D is ambiguous. The CDR3 consists of 16 residues. With 0 bases removed from V and 2 bases from J, the gap between germline ends came to 12 bases. CDR1 is MNHEY and CDR2 is SVGAGI in the germline V gene.

This clone occurred a few times. The chain is built from TRBV15 and TRBJ2-4; tentative D call: TRBD2 (6 bases). The germline V gene encodes CDR1 LNHNV and CDR2 YYDKDF (reference sequence). The length of the CDR3 is 17 residues. Trimming removed 3 bases at V and 1 base at J, with 16 bases between. In DNA form, the CDR3 reads TGTGCCACCAGCAGCCGCGGAGGGGCCGGGGCCAAAAACATTCAGTACTTC. This codes for CATSSRGGAGAKNIQYF.

This chain links TRBV30 with TRBJ2-3; no reliable D call. The V end was cut by 3 bases, the J end by 6 bases, with 10 bases between. CDR3 length equals 12 residues. CDR1 is GTSNPN, CDR2 SVGIG, per germline (reference sequence). The CDR3 protein is CAWSPGPDTQYF. The CDR3 nucleotides are TGTGCCTGGAGCCCCGGACCGGATACGCAGTATTTT.

This clone came up a few times. The V gene is TRBV2, the J gene TRBJ2-1; D unresolved. The V and J ends lost 11 bases and 0 bases respectively, with 11 bases between them. Germline V gene sequence: CDR1 SNHLY, CDR2 FYNNEI. This CDR3 contains 13 residues. CDR3 region: CAGSISSYNEQFF. In DNA, the CDR3 is TGTGCCGGTAGTATAAGCTCCTACAATGAGCAGTTCTTC.

This clone was recorded a few times. The chain carries TRBV5-1 and TRBJ2-7; D is perhaps TRBD2 (5 bases). Deletions cut 0 bases from V and 7 bases from J, with 11 bases between. CDR1 is SGHRS and CDR2 is YFSETQ in the germline V gene. The CDR3 runs to 13 residues. CDR3 coding DNA: TGCGCCAGCAGCTTGGCGACGGGGTATGAGCAGTACTTC. Amino acid sequence: CASSLATGYEQYF.

This clone was observed a handful of times. The rearrangement links TRBV27 to TRBJ2-3; a possible D gene is TRBD1 (5 bases). The CDR3 is 14 residues long. Germline loops: CDR1 MNHEY, CDR2 SMNVEV (reference sequence). V shed 6 bases and J shed 4 bases, with 14 bases lying between them. The CDR3 reads CASSFSGFADTQYF. The CDR3 DNA follows: TGTGCCAGCAGCTTCTCAGGGTTCGCAGATACGCAGTATTTT.

This clone appeared a few times. V gene TRBV29-1 combines with J gene TRBJ1-1, with D possibly matching TRBD1 (5 bases). Germline V gene data show CDR1 as SQVTM and CDR2 as ANQGSEA. CDR3 size: 12 residues. The V gene lost 6 bases and the J gene lost 5 bases, with 13 bases spanning the gap. DNA of the CDR3: TGCAGCGTCGACACAGGCGGGACTGAAGCTTTCTTT. Translated: CSVDTGGTEAFF.

This clone turned up a few times. The CDR3 reads CASSQDSLAEQQFF. The CDR3 bases are TGTGCCAGCAGCCAAGATTCCTTAGCGGAGCAGCAGTTCTTC. This chain uses TRBV4-2 with TRBJ2-1; D perhaps matches TRBD2 (6 bases). The CDR3 is made up of 14 amino acids. Per the germline V gene, CDR1 is LGHNA and CDR2 is YNFKEQ. The V gene lost 0 bases and the J gene lost 11 bases, with 14 bases spanning the gap.

The chain links TRBV7-2 to TRBJ1-1; D is uncertain. CDR1 and CDR2 (germline): SGHTA, FQGNSA. CDR3 length: 14 amino acids. Trimming shortened V by 5 bases and J by 4 bases, and 14 bases separated the two germline ends. CDR3 protein: CASSPTPWGTEAFF. The CDR3 DNA sequence: TGTGCCAGCAGCCCGACTCCCTGGGGCACTGAAGCTTTCTTT. Full variable domain (remainder filled in from reference TRBV7-2 and TRBJ1-1): GAGVSQSPSNKVTEKGKDVELRCDPISGHTALYWYRQSLGQGLEFLIYFQGNSAPDKSGLPSDRFSAERTGGSVSTLTIQRTQQEDSAVYLCASSPTPWGTEAFFGQGTRLTVV.

This clone was picked up a small number of times. The rearrangement joins TRBV4-1 to TRBJ2-7, with TRBD2 matching over 14 bases. Germline trimming cut 6 bases from V and 4 bases from J; bases unmatched to any gene: 5. Germline assignment: CDR1 MGHRA and CDR2 YSYEKL. This CDR3 region has 15 residues. The CDR3 DNA reads as TGCGCCAGCAGGGGACTAGCGGGAGATGGTTACGAGCAGTACTTC. It codes for CASRGLAGDGYEQYF.

This clone was counted a few times. The chain joins TRBV18 to TRBJ2-2; D gene unclear. Trimming shortened V by 5 bases and J by 5 bases, and 12 bases separated the two germline ends. The CDR3 runs to 14 residues. The germline V gene encodes CDR1 KGHSH and CDR2 LQKENI. The CDR3 DNA follows: TGTGCCAGCTCATCGCAGGAAGGGACCGGGGAGCTGTTTTTT. Its translation is CASSSQEGTGELFF.

This clone was found a few times. The chain recombines TRBV5-1 with TRBJ2-6, with TRBD1 matching over 7 bases. The germline CDR1 and CDR2 sequences are SGHRS and YFSETQ. J was trimmed by 4 bases and V by 2 bases; bases with no gene match: 3. The CDR3 sequence is 15 residues long. The CDR3 DNA sequence: TGCGCCAGCAGCTTCGACAGGGTCGGGGCCAACGTCCTGACTTTC. Protein product: CASSFDRVGANVLTF.